This T cell receptor (beta chain) was sequenced in a study of immune heterogeneity within non-small cell lung tumors. This clonotype is deemed medium-sized. Its antigen remains unidentified. Study-level results: There were identical dominant CDR3 beta clonotypes recurring across tumor sites within a patient, together with site-unique high-frequency clones.

Genomic DNA from bulk tumor acted as the template, and roughly 0.55 ug was loaded per sample. Several widely spaced biopsies per primary tumor were taken during surgery. Those enrolled were patients newly diagnosed with untreated non-small cell lung cancer and undergoing curative surgery. Germline CDR1 and CDR2: SNHLY and FYNNEI. The J segment lost 3 bases and the V segment lost 6 bases, leaving 2 bases of the junction unmatched. The CDR3 is 13 residues long. CDR3 of TCR beta was amplified by multiplex PCR that used 32 V and 13 J primers. Via MiXCR, TCRdb re-called the multiplex PCR reads, giving one row per CDR3 protein. Found here are 2,500 to 3,000 distinct CDR3 sequences, roughly 18% of them singletons; the top ten hold 9% to 15%.

This sequence was found in a woman aged 50 to 60 with non-small cell lung cancer. This sequence joins TRBV2 and TRBJ2-3; 8 bases fit TRBD1. Sequenced material: lung tumor tissue. DNA for the CDR3: TGTGCCAGCAGGTGGACAGGGACAGATACGCAGTATTTT. Protein sequence: CASRWTGTDTQYF.